The clone carrying this T cell receptor (beta chain) appeared once. This CDR3 spans 13 amino acids. CDR1 and CDR2 from the germline V gene are SGHRS and YFSETQ. The data were taken from a study of shared T cell receptors in the human thymus. Data came from immunoSEQ multiplex PCR; TCRdb stores just in-frame clones and leaves some out. The data hold roughly 710,000 clones, with approximately 83% observed a single time. These same records also appear under a second study, on human thymus T cells.

The rearrangement joins TRBV5-1 to TRBJ1-5, with a weak D call TRBD1 (6 bases). This clonotype originated in a girl under three years old with a congenital heart defect. The sample was thymocytes. CDR3 DNA sequence: TGCGCGTCAAAGGGGGGGGAGGGTCAGCCCCAGCATTTT. It translates to CASKGGEGQPQHF.